This T cell receptor beta chain appears in the sequencing data of a study of blood T cell repertoires in COVID-19. Overall study context: Samples taken during acute and convalescent COVID-19 were collected in the United States, Italy and Spain.

Per the authors' pipeline: Amplification of reference gene primers provided the estimated nucleated cell counts. Assay used: immunoSEQ multiplex PCR; TCRdb lists only in-frame clones, some missing. The V and J calls and clone size are taken from that table; D and trimming were inferred from the DNA. The sample holds about 150,000 clones; 75% to 90% are singletons and the top ten take over 12%. CDR1 is LNHDA, CDR2 SQIVND, per germline (reference sequence). The CDR3 loop spans 15 amino acids. V lost 6 bases and J lost 0, with 11 bases in between. The chain is built from TRBV19 and TRBJ2-2, with D perhaps TRBD1 (5 bases). Material: peripheral blood. The receptor's source is a woman aged 40 to 50 with acute or convalescent COVID-19. Written as DNA, the CDR3 is TGTGCCAGTAGCGTGACAGACGCGAACACCGGGGAGCTGTTTTTT. Its protein is CASSVTDANTGELFF.